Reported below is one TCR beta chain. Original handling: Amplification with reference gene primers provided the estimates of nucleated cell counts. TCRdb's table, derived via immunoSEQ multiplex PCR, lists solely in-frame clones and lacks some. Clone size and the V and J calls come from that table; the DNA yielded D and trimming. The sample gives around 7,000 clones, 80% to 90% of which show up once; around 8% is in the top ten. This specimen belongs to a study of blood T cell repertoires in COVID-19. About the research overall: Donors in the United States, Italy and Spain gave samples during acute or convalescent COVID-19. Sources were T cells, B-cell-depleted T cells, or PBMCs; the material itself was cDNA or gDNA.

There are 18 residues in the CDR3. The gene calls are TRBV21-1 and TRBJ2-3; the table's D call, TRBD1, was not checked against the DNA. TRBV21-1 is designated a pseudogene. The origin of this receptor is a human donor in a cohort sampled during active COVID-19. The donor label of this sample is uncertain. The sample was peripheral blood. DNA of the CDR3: TGTGCCAGCAGCAATTACCAGACAGTGCAGACGTACACAGATACGCAGTATTTT. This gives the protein CASSNYQTVQTYTDTQYF.